The present T cell receptor beta chain was sequenced within a study of T-cell reconstitution after alpha-beta-depleted transplantation in children. This clonotype is categorized as medium-sized (0.01 to 0.1%). Preparation of the TCRbeta library used unique molecular identifiers. TCRdb reanalysed the PCR reads using MiXCR and keeps one entry per CDR3 protein. Among 230,000 or so distinct CDR3 sequences listed, more than 10% were seen once. The starting material was PBMCs from the stem cell graft donor, obtained from the stem cell graft. The TCR sequence derives from a human donor who donated a stem cell graft to a child with acute lymphoblastic leukemia.

The CDR3 spells CASSSGRMNTGELFF. CDR3 bases: TGCGCCAGCAGCTCGGGACGGATGAACACCGGGGAGCTGTTTTTT. The chain recombines TRBV5-1 with TRBJ2-2; either TRBD1 or TRBD2 may fit D (5 bases each). Germline CDR1 SGHRS, CDR2 YFSETQ. V was pared by 3 bases and J by 1 base, with 10 bases between. The CDR3 length is 15 residues.